This TCR beta chain was retrieved from a study of T cell responses to AZD1222 COVID-19 vaccine. The CDR3 has 14 residues. After removal of 7 bases from V and 4 bases from J, the junction contained 7 bases not matched to a gene. Germline CDR1 reads SNHLY; CDR2 reads FYNNEI. Sequencing used immunoSEQ multiplex PCR; TCRdb keeps in-frame clones, though not all of them. The table lists about 130,000 clones, approximately 89% of them singletons, with around 5.8% in the top ten. The source material was peripheral blood, sampled on day 0 of AZD1222 vaccination. The TCR was taken from an adult in good health. The V and J genes are TRBV2 and TRBJ2-7; 10 nucleotides align to TRBD1. Written as DNA, the CDR3 is TGTGCCAGCACCCGAGGGGACAGGGGTTACGAGCAGTACTTC. Protein: CASTRGDRGYEQYF.